The 30 T cell receptor beta chains given below trace back to one sample, sequenced in a study of naive and memory T cell subsets. A UMI-containing oligonucleotide was joined by 3' ligation to the TCR cDNA template. Four PCR rounds used nested alpha and beta constant region primers plus the SP2 primer. From the 5' RACE reads, TCRdb called clonotypes with MiXCR, one entry per CDR3 protein. There are roughly 48,000 distinct CDR3 sequences in the sample; 4.7% occur only once, and about 0.8% lies in the top ten. These receptors were taken from a female donor in good health.

This clonotype occurred a few times. This sequence joins TRBV2 and TRBJ2-2; 7 nucleotides align to TRBD2. V shed 8 bases, J shed 1 base, and the junction held 4 bases outside the gene matches. Germline-derived CDR1 and CDR2 are SNHLY and FYNNEI. This CDR3 spans 14 amino acids. The CDR3 spells CASFAGVNTGELFF. In nucleotides, the CDR3 is TGTGCCAGCTTTGCGGGGGTGAACACCGGGGAGCTGTTTTTT.

In its sample, this clonotype was seen many times. The CDR3 region is CATSLQATDTQYF. The CDR3 region has the DNA TGTGCCACTAGCCTCCAGGCCACAGATACGCAGTATTTT. This rearrangement joins TRBV24-1 to TRBJ2-3; no reliable D call. The CDR3 contains 13 residues. Per germline, CDR1 KGHDR and CDR2 SFDVKD. Trimming shortened V by 10 bases and J by 2 bases, and 12 bases separated the two germline ends.

This clonotype was detected many times. The gene calls are TRBV20-1 and TRBJ2-5; 10 nucleotides align to TRBD1. CDR3 length equals 15 residues. V lost 3 bases to trimming and J lost 5 bases; unmatched junction nucleotides: 9. The germline V gene encodes CDR1 DFQATT and CDR2 SNEGSKA (reference sequence). The CDR3, as DNA: TGCAGTGCTAGGAGGGGGACAGGGGATGGGGAGACCCAGTACTTC. The encoded protein is CSARRGTGDGETQYF.

This clonotype was seen many times. J is TRBJ1-3 and V is TRBV28; D remains unclear. CDR3 length: 17 residues. Trimming shortened V by 6 bases and J by 5 bases, and 23 bases separated the two germline ends. The germline gives CDR1 MDHEN, CDR2 SYDVKM. Here the CDR3 DNA reads TGTGCCAGCAGATTTAAGCGGACCGCCCCGACAAGAAACACCATATATTTT. This encodes CASRFKRTAPTRNTIYF.

This clonotype showed up many times. The chain uses TRBV9 and TRBJ2-3; D unresolved. The CDR3 is made up of 15 amino acids. Germline V gene data show CDR1 as SGDLS and CDR2 as YYNGEE. Trimming left V 0 bases short and J 1 base short, with 9 bases between. DNA of the CDR3: TGTGCCAGCAGCGTAGAGGCAGCACGCACAGATACGCAGTATTTT. Its translation is CASSVEAARTDTQYF.

This clonotype was seen a few times. This CDR3 is CATSSGQGAGGPGNEQFF. The CDR3 nucleotides are TGTGCCACCTCCTCGGGACAGGGGGCGGGGGGTCCCGGCAATGAGCAGTTCTTC. The V and J genes are TRBV27 and TRBJ2-1, with 12 bases lining up with TRBD1. The CDR3 spans 18 residues. Germline values: CDR1 MNHEY, CDR2 SMNVEV (reference sequence). V trimming: 10 bases; J trimming: 6 bases; junction bases outside the gene matches: 19.

Many counts were recorded for this clonotype. The V call is TRBV20-1, the J call TRBJ2-1; perhaps TRBD1 as D (6 bases). V dropped 0 bases and J dropped 16 bases, with 22 bases sitting between them. CDR1 and CDR2 (germline): DFQATT, SNEGSKA (reference sequence). The CDR3 runs 14 residues. The CDR3 DNA follows: TGCAGTGCTAGAGATCGGTTTTTTGGGGACATACGTTTCTTC. It translates to CSARDRFFGDIRFF.

This clonotype was recorded at least ten times. The chain is built from TRBV27 and TRBJ2-5, with 7 bases lining up with TRBD1. The germline V gene encodes CDR1 MNHEY and CDR2 SMNVEV (reference sequence). The J segment lost 4 bases and the V segment lost 4 bases, leaving 12 bases of the junction unmatched. The CDR3 loop spans 16 amino acids. The CDR3 sequence: CASSSRPRTGSETQYF. CDR3 DNA sequence: TGTGCCAGCAGTTCTAGGCCCAGGACAGGTTCAGAGACCCAGTACTTC.

This clonotype was seen repeatedly, ten times or more. For the CDR3, the DNA is TGCAGCGTTGAGCGGCTCGATACCTACGAGCAGTACTTC. This gives the protein CSVERLDTYEQYF. V is TRBV29-1 and J is TRBJ2-7, with D hard to call. The V gene lost 3 bases and the J gene lost 2 bases, with 11 bases spanning the gap. The V gene's germline CDR1 is SQVTM and CDR2 ANQGSEA. CDR3 length equals 13 residues.

This clonotype was observed many times. V usage is TRBV5-4 and J usage is TRBJ2-7; D gene uncertain. Germline V lookup: CDR1 SGHNT, CDR2 YYREEE (reference sequence). The CDR3 sequence is 14 residues long. V lost 6 bases, J lost 1 base, and 14 bases lay in between. CDR3 in amino acids: CASTPNRISYEQYF. In DNA form, the CDR3 reads TGTGCCAGCACCCCGAATAGGATATCCTACGAGCAGTACTTC.

This clonotype was recorded at least ten times. The chain combines TRBV29-1 with TRBJ2-1; 7 bases are shared with TRBD2. The CDR3 is 12 residues long. Germline-derived CDR1 and CDR2 are SQVTM and ANQGSEA. With V trimmed by 6 bases and J by 9 bases, 8 bases remained unmatched. The CDR3 loop is CSVDWGGTEQFF. DNA for the CDR3: TGCAGCGTGGATTGGGGGGGGACTGAGCAGTTCTTC.

This clonotype was detected many times. The chain carries TRBV30 and TRBJ2-5, with 11 bases matching TRBD2. Germline V lookup: CDR1 GTSNPN, CDR2 SVGIG (reference sequence). This CDR3 has 16 amino acids. V trimming: 1 base; J trimming: 4 bases; junction bases outside the gene matches: 8. CDR3 protein: CAWSEPTSGRGETQYF. CDR3 in DNA: TGTGCCTGGAGTGAACCTACTAGCGGGAGAGGAGAGACCCAGTACTTC.

This clonotype was observed at least ten times. The chain joins TRBV6-2 or TRBV6-3 to TRBJ2-3; 8 positions match TRBD2. V shed 0 bases and J 4 bases; nucleotides not matched to a gene: 0. Germline V CDR1 and CDR2: MNHEY, SVGEGT. This CDR3 is 14 amino acids long. The CDR3 DNA follows: TGTGCCAGCAGTTACTCGACTAGCGCAGATACGCAGTATTTT. Its translation: CASSYSTSADTQYF.

This clonotype was counted at least ten times. V and J are TRBV10-3 and TRBJ2-2; TRBD1 aligns across 7 bases. J gave up 6 bases and V 2 bases, and 6 bases lay outside the gene matches. The CDR3 length is 15 residues. Germline V gene sequence: CDR1 ENHRY, CDR2 SYGVKD. Here the CDR3 reads CAISEPNRGAGELFF. In nucleotides, the CDR3 is TGTGCCATCAGTGAGCCGAACAGGGGTGCCGGGGAGCTGTTTTTT.

At least ten counts were recorded for this clonotype. This chain joins TRBV18 and TRBJ2-3; the match to TRBD2 covers 10 bases. Germline assignment: CDR1 KGHSH and CDR2 LQKENI. The CDR3 spans 17 residues. After removal of 0 bases from V and 7 bases from J, the junction contained 10 bases not matched to a gene. The CDR3 sequence: CASSPPLASGSSHTQYF. CDR3 in DNA: TGTGCCAGCTCACCACCGTTGGCTAGCGGGAGTTCCCATACGCAGTATTTT. Using reference TRBV18 and TRBJ2-3 for the parts outside the CDR3, the full variable domain is NAGVMQNPRHLVRRRGQEARLRCSPMKGHSHVYWYRQLPEEGLKFMVYLQKENIIDESGMPKERFSAEFPKEGPSILRIQQVVRGDSAAYFCASSPPLASGSSHTQYFGPGTRLTVL.

This clonotype was observed at least ten times. The chain couples TRBV28 to TRBJ2-7, with D possibly TRBD2 on 5 matching bases. V lost 3 bases, J lost 2 bases, and 14 bases lay in between. CDR3 size: 15 residues. CDR1 and CDR2 (germline): MDHEN, SYDVKM. CDR3 region: CASSFRAVRPYEQYF. CDR3 coding DNA: TGTGCCAGCAGTTTTCGAGCGGTCCGCCCCTACGAGCAGTACTTC.

This clonotype has a count of ten or more. The chain employs TRBV2 and TRBJ2-1; 11 bases line up with TRBD2. The CDR3 totals 16 residues. Germline CDR1 SNHLY, CDR2 FYNNEI. Germline trimming cut 6 bases from V and 7 bases from J; bases unmatched to any gene: 11. CDR3 region: CASRKSSGRRLNEQFF. The CDR3 DNA follows: TGTGCCAGCAGGAAGTCTAGCGGGAGGAGGTTGAATGAGCAGTTCTTC.

The sample holds many counts of this clonotype. J is TRBJ2-7 and V is TRBV20-1; weak D call: TRBD2 (5 bases). The V gene's germline CDR1 is DFQATT and CDR2 SNEGSKA (reference sequence). The CDR3 runs 14 residues. V was pared by 1 base and J by 3 bases, with 13 bases between. The CDR3 here is CSARGIRERYEQYF. The CDR3 DNA is TGCAGTGCTAGAGGGATCCGGGAACGCTACGAGCAGTACTTC.

This clonotype was recorded at least ten times. This chain connects TRBV6-6 to TRBJ2-1; tentative D call: TRBD2 (5 bases). Per the germline V gene, CDR1 is MNHNY and CDR2 is SVGAGI (reference sequence). This CDR3 region has 12 residues. Between the trimmed V and J ends, which lost 6 bases and 5 bases, there was a span of 8 bases. In DNA form, the CDR3 reads TGTGCCAGCAGCAAGGGAGACAATGAGCAGTTCTTC. This codes for CASSKGDNEQFF.

At least ten counts were recorded for this clonotype. The chain carries TRBV11-1 and TRBJ2-7, with TRBD1 matching over 9 bases. CDR1 is SGHAT, CDR2 FQDESV, per germline (reference sequence). V lost 8 bases to trimming and J lost 2 bases; unmatched junction nucleotides: 10. The CDR3 has 15 amino acids. CDR3 protein: CASGGQGEVTYEQYF. The CDR3 DNA reads TGTGCCAGCGGGGGACAGGGAGAAGTAACCTACGAGCAGTACTTC.

This clonotype appeared a few times. The chain employs TRBV28 and TRBJ2-3; D unresolved. V lost 5 bases, J lost 0 bases, and 12 bases lay in between. Germline-derived CDR1 and CDR2 are MDHEN and SYDVKM. The CDR3 has 15 residues. For the CDR3, the DNA is TGTGCCAGCAGTCCATTGGCAGGTAGCACAGATACGCAGTATTTT. Residues: CASSPLAGSTDTQYF.

This clonotype showed up many times. This chain uses TRBV10-3 with TRBJ2-2; D is ambiguous. Trimming took off 0 bases at V and 6 bases at J, with 11 bases between the two ends. CDR3 length: 15 residues. CDR1 is ENHRY, CDR2 SYGVKD, per germline. CDR3: CAISESRGIPGELFF. The CDR3 DNA follows: TGTGCCATCAGTGAGTCCCGAGGAATACCCGGGGAGCTGTTTTTT.

This clonotype is judged medium-sized. The rearrangement links TRBV7-3 to TRBJ2-3; TRBD1 matches at 8 bases. Trimming cost V 4 bases and J 4 bases; bases outside gene matches: 7. The CDR3 sequence is 15 residues long. Germline V gene data show CDR1 as SGHTA and CDR2 as FQGTGA. The CDR3 protein is CASSSRTGTADTQYF. CDR3 DNA sequence: TGTGCCAGCAGCTCGAGGACAGGGACGGCAGATACGCAGTATTTT.

This clonotype was detected ten times or more. This chain connects TRBV5-4 to TRBJ2-7; D is undetermined. This CDR3 is built from 12 residues. The V end was cut by 1 base, the J end by 6 bases, with 8 bases between. The germline V gene encodes CDR1 SGHNT and CDR2 YYREEE (reference sequence). The CDR3 loop is CASSLQGGEQYF. The CDR3 nucleotides read TGTGCCAGCAGCTTGCAAGGTGGCGAGCAGTACTTC.

V usage is TRBV2 and J usage is TRBJ1-2; D is unclear. The germline gives CDR1 SNHLY, CDR2 FYNNEI. The germline V and J ends were trimmed by 1 base and 7 bases, with 10 bases remaining between them. This CDR3 is built from 13 residues. The CDR3 nucleotides read TGTGCCAGCAGTGAAGGTGGGATTAGTGGCTACACCTTC. It is translated as CASSEGGISGYTF.

This clonotype appeared many times. V gene TRBV7-2 combines with J gene TRBJ2-5; D unclear. This CDR3 is built from 15 residues. Trimming took 1 base from V and 2 from J, leaving 11 bases between them. In germline, CDR1 is SGHTA, CDR2 FQGNSA. CDR3 protein: CASSLVPQLQETQYF. In nucleotides, the CDR3 is TGTGCCAGCAGCTTAGTTCCCCAGCTACAAGAGACCCAGTACTTC.

This clonotype was seen repeatedly, ten times or more. The V call is TRBV19, the J call TRBJ1-6; no definite D call. Germline CDR1 and CDR2: LNHDA and SQIVND (reference sequence). Trimming took 4 bases from V and 7 from J, leaving 5 bases between them. CDR3 length: 12 residues. The CDR3 sequence is CASSRINSPLHF. CDR3 sequence (DNA): TGTGCCAGTAGTAGGATCAATTCACCCCTCCACTTT. Using reference TRBV19 and TRBJ1-6 for the parts outside the CDR3, the full variable domain is DGGITQSPKYLFRKEGQNVTLSCEQNLNHDAMYWYRQDPGQGLRLIYYSQIVNDFQKGDIAEGYSVSREKKESFPLTVTSAQKNPTAFYLCASSRINSPLHFGNGTRLTVT.

This clonotype occurred many times. The chain has TRBV29-1 and TRBJ1-1; D uncertain. Trimming took 4 bases from V and 2 from J, leaving 14 bases between them. The CDR3 has 14 amino acids. Germline CDR1 SQVTM, CDR2 ANQGSEA. In DNA form, the CDR3 reads TGCAGCGTTGTTTTTGGCGTCCGAAACACTGAAGCTTTCTTT. It is translated as CSVVFGVRNTEAFF. The variable domain in full, completed from reference TRBV29-1 and TRBJ1-1, reads SAVISQKPSRDICQRGTSLTIQCQVDSQVTMMFWYRQQPGQSLTLIATANQGSEATYESGFVIDKFPISRPNLTFSTLTVSNMSPEDSSIYLCSVVFGVRNTEAFFGQGTRLTVV.

In the case of this clonotype: A much larger clone lies a single base off, so this may be a read error. The chain recombines TRBV5-4 with TRBJ2-2, with D perhaps TRBD1 or TRBD2 (5 bases each). Trimming removed 4 bases from V and 6 bases from J, with 19 bases in between. This CDR3 region has 16 residues. CDR1 is SGHNT and CDR2 is YYREEE in the germline V gene (reference sequence). The CDR3 DNA sequence: TGTGCCAGCAGCCAGGGTGGCGTGAGGGCCGCCGGGGAGCTGTTTTTT. The encoded protein is CASSQGGVRAAGELFF.

This clonotype was recorded many times. The chain carries TRBV4-1 and TRBJ1-6, with D possibly TRBD1 on 6 matching bases. This CDR3 is built from 16 residues. Trimming left V 0 bases short and J 1 base short, with 7 bases between. CDR1 is MGHRA and CDR2 is YSYEKL in the germline V gene. The CDR3 region has the DNA TGCGCCAGCAGCCAAGACAGGGGTTCCTATAATTCACCCCTCCACTTT. Translation: CASSQDRGSYNSPLHF.